What follows are 29 T cell receptor beta chains derived from one specimen sequenced in a study of blood T cell repertoires in COVID-19 (dated by TCRdb to 2020 to 2022). To prepare the library, the immunoSEQ multiplex PCR assay was applied. As stored in TCRdb, this immuneACCESS dataset retains in-frame rearrangements with V and J assigned. A fraction of the clones does not appear; measured against another copy, unresolved V genes explain less than half of the discrepancy, and the remainder lacks a known reason. The sample records tens of thousands of clones, around 90% of which are singletons. In total, the top ten clones hold approximately 1.5% of the sample. The specimen was peripheral blood. The receptors here all came from a man aged 45-60 years with acute or convalescent COVID-19.

V gene TRBV3-1 (or the pseudogene TRBV3-2) combines with J gene TRBJ2-7, with a tentative D call TRBD2 (6 bases). Germline V gene lookup returns CDR1 LGHDT and CDR2 YNNKEL (reference sequence). The CDR3 has 16 residues. Between the trimmed V and J ends, which lost 1 base and 5 bases, there was a span of 18 bases. CDR3 sequence reads: CASSQVPWDSPHEQYV. The DNA of the CDR3 is TGTGCCAGCAGCCAAGTCCCTTGGGACTCCCCTCACGAGCAGTACGTC.

This rearrangement joins TRBV11-2 to TRBJ2-1; 12 positions match TRBD2. After removal of 8 bases from V and 6 bases from J, the junction contained 8 bases not matched to a gene. Germline loops: CDR1 SGHAT, CDR2 FQNNGV. The CDR3 covers 15 residues. CDR3 sequence reads: CASRKEGLAGNEQFF. DNA of the CDR3: TGTGCCAGCCGCAAAGAGGGACTAGCGGGCAATGAGCAGTTCTTC. The full variable domain, rest sourced from reference TRBV11-2 and TRBJ2-1, is EAGVAQSPRYKIIEKRQSVAFWCNPISGHATLYWYQQILGQGPKLLIQFQNNGVVDDSQLPKDRFSAERLKGVDSTLKIQPAKLEDSAVYLCASRKEGLAGNEQFFGPGTRLTVL.

The V gene is TRBV28, the J gene TRBJ2-1, with a weak D call TRBD2 (5 bases). Looked up from germline, CDR1 is MDHEN and CDR2 is SYDVKM. Between the trimmed V and J ends, which lost 2 bases and 8 bases, there was a span of 10 bases. This CDR3 spans 13 amino acids. The CDR3 loop is CASSLRLRDEQFF. DNA of the CDR3: TGTGCCAGCAGTTTACGACTGCGGGATGAGCAGTTCTTC.

The J gene is TRBJ1-4, the V gene TRBV2; D is uncertain. CDR3 length: 14 residues. Trimming pared 4 bases from V and 0 bases from J, leaving 6 bases between. The germline gives CDR1 SNHLY, CDR2 FYNNEI. The CDR3 DNA is TGTGCCAGCAGTGTTCTCTCAACTAATGAAAAACTGTTTTTT. Its protein product is CASSVLSTNEKLFF.

This chain connects TRBV11-2 to TRBJ2-1; unclear D gene. The germline CDR1 and CDR2 sequences are SGHAT and FQNNGV. This CDR3 comprises 13 residues. The V end was cut by 0 bases, the J end by 12 bases, with 12 bases between. The CDR3 region is CASSLDLPLRQFF. The CDR3 coding sequence is TGTGCCAGCAGCTTAGATCTCCCGTTGCGGCAGTTCTTC. The full variable domain, its missing parts supplied by reference TRBV11-2 and TRBJ2-1, is EAGVAQSPRYKIIEKRQSVAFWCNPISGHATLYWYQQILGQGPKLLIQFQNNGVVDDSQLPKDRFSAERLKGVDSTLKIQPAKLEDSAVYLCASSLDLPLRQFFGPGTRLTVL.

This clone has only one observation. Within the sample, other DNA sequences also encode this same CDR3. The chain employs TRBV28 and TRBJ1-4; 9 nucleotides line up with TRBD1. Germline V lookup: CDR1 MDHEN, CDR2 SYDVKM. The CDR3 extends over 15 amino acids. Trimming took 4 bases from V and 5 from J; bases not matched to a gene: 5. CDR3 region: CASSSPGTGNEKLFF. The CDR3 DNA follows: TGTGCCAGCAGTTCCCCCGGGACAGGGAATGAAAAACTGTTTTTT.

The chain links TRBV18 to TRBJ1-1; TRBD1 matches at 10 bases. The ends lost 6 bases at V and 5 bases at J; junction bases unmatched: 9. The CDR3 is 15 amino acids. Germline lookup yields CDR1 KGHSH and CDR2 LQKENI. In nucleotides, the CDR3 is TGTGCCAGCTCGCCCGGACAGGGGGTGCGAACTGAAGCTTTCTTT. The encoded protein is CASSPGQGVRTEAFF.

The chain recombines TRBV7-2 with TRBJ1-2; D possibly corresponds to TRBD1 (6 bases). Germline CDR1 is SGHTA and CDR2 is FQGNSA. This CDR3 is 15 amino acids long. The ends were cut back, 0 bases at V and 3 bases at J, with 11 bases in the middle. CDR3 region: CASSLARGPYYGYTF. The CDR3 DNA reads as TGTGCCAGCAGCTTAGCCAGGGGCCCCTACTATGGCTACACCTTC.

V and J are TRBV10-1 and TRBJ2-1, with TRBD2 identical over 10 bases. The CDR3 sequence is 16 residues long. Germline assignment: CDR1 WNHNN and CDR2 SYGVQD (reference sequence). V lost 2 bases to trimming and J lost 5 bases; unmatched junction nucleotides: 6. CDR3 in DNA: TGCGCCAGCAGTGAGAGCGGGACTAGCGCCAACAATGAGCAGTTCTTC. Its protein is CASSESGTSANNEQFF.

V gene TRBV21-1 combines with J gene TRBJ1-3; the D call TRBD1 from the table was never checked on the DNA. TRBV21-1 is a recognized pseudogene. CDR3 length: 18 residues. CDR3 amino acids: CASSRTEGGEPSGNTIYF. The CDR3 DNA reads as TGTGCCAGCAGCCGTACGGAAGGGGGCGAGCCCTCTGGAAACACCATATATTTT.

This sequence joins TRBV30 and TRBJ2-1; D gene uncertain. The germline gives CDR1 GTSNPN, CDR2 SVGIG (reference sequence). The ends were cut back, 1 base at V and 2 bases at J, with 3 bases in the middle. This CDR3 contains 12 residues. DNA of the CDR3: TGTGCCTGGAGTGATACCTACAATGAGCAGTTCTTC. This codes for CAWSDTYNEQFF.

The chain couples TRBV7-9 to TRBJ1-4; D call uncertain. The CDR3 runs to 11 residues. Trimming cost V 5 bases and J 7 bases, with 5 bases left between them. Germline V lookup: CDR1 SEHNR, CDR2 FQNEAQ (reference sequence). The CDR3 nucleotides read TGTGCCAGCAGCATCGGTGAAAAACTGTTTTTT. Its protein product is CASSIGEKLFF. Looking up the rest from reference TRBV7-9 and TRBJ1-4 gives the full variable domain: DTGVSQNPRHKITKRGQNVTFRCDPISEHNRLYWYRQTLGQGPEFLTYFQNEAQLEKSRLLSDRFSAERPKGSFSTLEIQRTEQGDSAMYLCASSIGEKLFFGSGTQLSVL.

The chain is built from TRBV15 and TRBJ2-7, with TRBD2 matching over 8 bases. The J segment lost 6 bases and the V segment lost 4 bases, leaving 8 bases of the junction unmatched. The germline CDR1 and CDR2 sequences are LNHNV and YYDKDF (reference sequence). The CDR3 is 14 residues long. This CDR3 is CATSKTSDGREQYV. The CDR3 DNA reads as TGTGCCACCAGCAAGACTAGCGACGGACGCGAGCAGTACGTC.

The chain uses TRBV5-4 and TRBJ2-3; 12 bases map to TRBD1. Trimming took 4 bases from V and 4 from J; bases not matched to a gene: 7. This CDR3 is built from 16 residues. The germline V gene encodes CDR1 SGHNT and CDR2 YYREEE (reference sequence). For the CDR3, the DNA is TGTGCCAGCAGCAAGGGACAGGGGGCCTTTCCAGATACGCAGTATTTT. Translation gives CASSKGQGAFPDTQYF.

The V gene is TRBV9, the J gene TRBJ1-1, with D perhaps matching TRBD1 (5 bases). Looked up from germline, CDR1 is SGDLS and CDR2 is YYNGEE. Trimming cost V 0 bases and J 1 base, with 13 bases left between them. CDR3 length equals 16 residues. This CDR3 reads CASSVGSGRGNTEAFF. The CDR3 DNA reads TGTGCCAGCAGCGTAGGCTCAGGGCGGGGGAACACTGAAGCTTTCTTT.

V is TRBV7-2 and J is TRBJ2-5; 8 bases agree with TRBD2. CDR1 and CDR2 from the germline V gene are SGHTA and FQGNSA. The CDR3 is made up of 14 amino acids. Losses at the gene ends were 5 bases for V and 2 bases for J; bases not matched to a gene: 4. CDR3 sequence: CASSIPSGQETQYF. CDR3 sequence (DNA): TGTGCCAGCAGCATCCCTAGCGGGCAAGAGACCCAGTACTTC.

The rearrangement links TRBV6-5 to TRBJ1-4; perhaps TRBD1 as D (5 bases). Trimming cost V 5 bases and J 0 bases, with 10 bases left between them. Germline V CDR1 and CDR2: MNHEY, SVGAGI. This CDR3 is 15 amino acids long. CDR3 sequence reads: CASSPQGATNEKLFF. Here the CDR3 DNA reads TGTGCCAGCAGTCCCCAGGGTGCAACTAATGAAAAACTGTTTTTT.

This chain links TRBV6-2 or TRBV6-3 with TRBJ1-5, with 10 bases aligning to TRBD1. Trimming at V came to 2 bases and at J to 0 bases, leaving 7 bases not matched to a gene. This CDR3 is built from 18 residues. CDR1 and CDR2 (germline): MNHEY, SVGEGT. CDR3 sequence (DNA): TGTGCCAGCAGTTACCCCCGGGACAGGGGACATAGCAATCAGCCCCAGCATTTT. This codes for CASSYPRDRGHSNQPQHF.

This chain joins TRBV5-1 and TRBJ1-5; TRBD1 is a possible D gene (6 bases). The ends were cut back, 4 bases at V and 5 bases at J, with 13 bases in the middle. The CDR3 length is 14 residues. The germline V gene encodes CDR1 SGHRS and CDR2 YFSETQ. The CDR3 here is CASSNGTLDQPQHF. The CDR3, as DNA: TGCGCCAGCAGCAACGGGACACTTGATCAGCCCCAGCATTTT.

The chain joins TRBV6-2 or TRBV6-3 to TRBJ2-1, with 7 nucleotides matching TRBD1. Germline V gene data show CDR1 as MNHEY and CDR2 as SVGEGT. CDR3 length: 17 residues. V lost 0 bases to trimming and J lost 8 bases; unmatched junction nucleotides: 13. This CDR3 is CASSYSQRRQGWDEQFF. CDR3 sequence (DNA): TGTGCCAGCAGTTACTCCCAACGCAGACAGGGTTGGGATGAGCAGTTCTTC.

The genes are TRBV29-1 and TRBJ2-7; weak D call: TRBD1 (6 bases). CDR3 length: 15 residues. In germline, CDR1 is SQVTM, CDR2 ANQGSEA. The V and J ends lost 7 bases and 1 base respectively, with 20 bases between them. CDR3 nucleotide sequence: TGCAGCGCCAGTTTACCCCGGGACACATCCTACGAGCAGTACTTC. Translating it yields CSASLPRDTSYEQYF.

This rearrangement joins TRBV5-6 to TRBJ1-1; 9 nucleotides line up with TRBD1. V lost 4 bases to trimming and J lost 8 bases; unmatched junction nucleotides: 9. Germline V gene sequence: CDR1 SGHDT, CDR2 YYEEEE. The CDR3 runs 14 residues. CDR3 sequence: CASSPPNRGQEAFF. CDR3 DNA sequence: TGTGCCAGCAGCCCTCCGAACAGGGGGCAAGAAGCTTTCTTT.

This clone was detected only a few times. V usage is TRBV28 and J usage is TRBJ2-7; perhaps TRBD1 as D (5 bases). Germline V gene sequence: CDR1 MDHEN, CDR2 SYDVKM. With 2 bases removed from V and 0 bases from J, the gap between germline ends came to 5 bases. CDR3 size: 13 residues. The CDR3 spells CASSLDSSYEQYF. The CDR3 DNA follows: TGTGCCAGCAGTTTAGACAGCTCCTACGAGCAGTACTTC.

On this clone: Other nucleotide sequences from this sample produce the same CDR3. V usage is TRBV18 and J usage is TRBJ2-3; 10 bases align to TRBD2. J gave up 2 bases and V 3 bases, and 8 bases lay outside the gene matches. Germline V gene sequence: CDR1 KGHSH, CDR2 LQKENI. The CDR3 contains 17 residues. The CDR3 sequence is CASSPLGTSENTDTQYF. Here the CDR3 DNA reads TGTGCCAGCTCACCCTTGGGGACTAGCGAGAACACAGATACGCAGTATTTT.

This clone was counted a single time. The rearrangement uses TRBV5-1 and TRBJ2-2, with TRBD1 as a possible D gene (6 bases). In germline, CDR1 is SGHRS, CDR2 YFSETQ. Between the trimmed V and J ends, which lost 4 bases and 4 bases, there was a span of 14 bases. CDR3 length equals 15 residues. The DNA for the CDR3 is TGCGCCAGCAGCGAACAGGGACGGGGCACCGGGGAGCTGTTTTTT. Amino acid sequence: CASSEQGRGTGELFF.

V and J are TRBV2 and TRBJ2-7; the match to TRBD1 covers 8 bases. CDR1 is SNHLY, CDR2 FYNNEI, per germline. The CDR3 runs to 14 residues. Losses at the gene ends were 8 bases for V and 3 bases for J; bases not matched to a gene: 9. The CDR3 spells CASGSGTGGYEQYF. CDR3 coding DNA: TGTGCCAGCGGCTCCGGGACAGGAGGCTACGAGCAGTACTTC.

The chain joins TRBV29-1 to TRBJ2-1; D possibly corresponds to TRBD1 (6 bases). The CDR3 is 13 amino acids. From germline, CDR1 is SQVTM and CDR2 ANQGSEA. V lost 6 bases and J lost 6, with 15 bases in between. CDR3 amino acids: CSVTGGTFNEQFF. The CDR3 DNA sequence: TGCAGCGTGACAGGTGGGACCTTCAATGAGCAGTTCTTC.

The chain is built from TRBV9 and TRBJ2-1; tentative D call: TRBD1 (5 bases). The CDR3 consists of 13 residues. The V end was cut by 4 bases, the J end by 9 bases, with 14 bases between. The germline gives CDR1 SGDLS, CDR2 YYNGEE. This chain's CDR3 is CASSSGHPTEQFF. The CDR3, as DNA: TGTGCCAGCAGCAGTGGACATCCCACTGAGCAGTTCTTC.

The rearrangement joins TRBV13 to TRBJ2-7, with D possibly TRBD2 on 5 matching bases. The V and J ends lost 5 bases and 3 bases respectively, with 11 bases between them. Germline loops: CDR1 PRHDT, CDR2 FYEKMQ (reference sequence). CDR3 length: 13 residues. The CDR3 sequence is CASSPRTGYEQYV. CDR3 DNA: TGTGCCAGCAGCCCACGGACTGGCTACGAGCAGTACGTC.